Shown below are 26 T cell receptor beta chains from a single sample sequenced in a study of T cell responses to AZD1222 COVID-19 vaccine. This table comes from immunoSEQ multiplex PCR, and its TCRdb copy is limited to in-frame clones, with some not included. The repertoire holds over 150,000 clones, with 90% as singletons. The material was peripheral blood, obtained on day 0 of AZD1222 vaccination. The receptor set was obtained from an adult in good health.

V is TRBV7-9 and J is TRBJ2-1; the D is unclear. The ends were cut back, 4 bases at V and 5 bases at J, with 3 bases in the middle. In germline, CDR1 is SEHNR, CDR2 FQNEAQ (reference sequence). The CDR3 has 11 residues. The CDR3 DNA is TGTGCCAGCAGCTACAACAATGAGCAGTTCTTC. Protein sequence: CASSYNNEQFF.

In DNA, the CDR3 is TGCGCCAGCAGCTTGGGCAGGATCTCTGGAAACACCATATATTTT. This gives the protein CASSLGRISGNTIYF. The gene calls are TRBV5-1 and TRBJ1-3, with unresolved D. There are 15 residues in the CDR3. V gave up 0 bases and J gave up 0 bases, with 7 bases separating them. Germline-derived CDR1 and CDR2 are SGHRS and YFSETQ.

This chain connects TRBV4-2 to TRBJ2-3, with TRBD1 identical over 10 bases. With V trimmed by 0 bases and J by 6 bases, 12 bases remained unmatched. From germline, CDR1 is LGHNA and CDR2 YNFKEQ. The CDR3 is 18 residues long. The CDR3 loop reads CASSQDRGSGGQGDTQYF. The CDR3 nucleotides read TGTGCCAGCAGCCAAGATCGCGGAAGCGGGGGACAGGGGGATACGCAGTATTTT.

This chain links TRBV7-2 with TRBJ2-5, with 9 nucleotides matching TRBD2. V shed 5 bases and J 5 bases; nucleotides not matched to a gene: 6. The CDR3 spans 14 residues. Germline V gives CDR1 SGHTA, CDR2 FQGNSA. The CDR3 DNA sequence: TGTGCCAGCAGCCGCGGACTAGCGTTCGAGACCCAGTACTTC. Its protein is CASSRGLAFETQYF.

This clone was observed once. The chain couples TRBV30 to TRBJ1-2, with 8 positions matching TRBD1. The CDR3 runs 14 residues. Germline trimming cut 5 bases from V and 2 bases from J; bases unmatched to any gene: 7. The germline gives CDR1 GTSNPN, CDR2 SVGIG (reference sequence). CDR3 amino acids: CAWGPTGGNYGYTF. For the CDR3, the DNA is TGTGCCTGGGGCCCAACAGGGGGGAACTATGGCTACACCTTC.

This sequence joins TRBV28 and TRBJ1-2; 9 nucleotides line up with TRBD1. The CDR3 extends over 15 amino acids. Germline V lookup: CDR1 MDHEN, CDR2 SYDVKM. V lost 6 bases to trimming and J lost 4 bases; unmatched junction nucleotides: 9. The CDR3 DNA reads TGTGCCAGCAGGACGGACAGGGGTCGAAGCTATGGCTACACCTTC. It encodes CASRTDRGRSYGYTF.

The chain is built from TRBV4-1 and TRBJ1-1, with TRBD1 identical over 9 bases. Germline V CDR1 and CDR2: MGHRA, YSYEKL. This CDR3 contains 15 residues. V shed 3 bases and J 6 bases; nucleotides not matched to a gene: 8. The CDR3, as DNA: TGCGCCAGCAGCCAGGACCCACAGGGGGCGGCTGAAGCTTTCTTT. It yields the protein CASSQDPQGAAEAFF.

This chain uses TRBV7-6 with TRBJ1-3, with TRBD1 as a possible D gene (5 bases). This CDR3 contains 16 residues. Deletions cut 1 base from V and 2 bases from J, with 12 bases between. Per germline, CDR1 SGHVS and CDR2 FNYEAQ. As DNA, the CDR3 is TGTGCCAGCAGCTTAGAGCGGGGGTTGACTGGAAACACCATATATTTT. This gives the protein CASSLERGLTGNTIYF.

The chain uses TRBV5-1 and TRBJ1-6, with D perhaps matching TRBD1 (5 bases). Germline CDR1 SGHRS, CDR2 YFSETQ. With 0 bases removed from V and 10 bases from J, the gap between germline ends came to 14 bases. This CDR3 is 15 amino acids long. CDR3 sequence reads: CASSLVGRERSPLHF. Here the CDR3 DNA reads TGCGCCAGCAGCTTGGTTGGCAGGGAGAGGTCACCCCTCCACTTT.

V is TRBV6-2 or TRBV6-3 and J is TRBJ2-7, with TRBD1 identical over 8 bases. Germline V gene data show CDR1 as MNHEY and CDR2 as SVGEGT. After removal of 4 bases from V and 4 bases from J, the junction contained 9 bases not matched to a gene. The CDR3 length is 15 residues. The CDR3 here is CASSLLPDREYEQYF. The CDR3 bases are TGTGCCAGCAGTTTACTCCCGGACAGGGAGTACGAGCAGTACTTC.

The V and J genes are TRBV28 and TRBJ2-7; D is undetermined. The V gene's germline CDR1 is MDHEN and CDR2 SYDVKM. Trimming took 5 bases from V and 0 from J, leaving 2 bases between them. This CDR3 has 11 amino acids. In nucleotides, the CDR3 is TGTGCCAGCAGTAACTCCTACGAGCAGTACTTC. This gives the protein CASSNSYEQYF.

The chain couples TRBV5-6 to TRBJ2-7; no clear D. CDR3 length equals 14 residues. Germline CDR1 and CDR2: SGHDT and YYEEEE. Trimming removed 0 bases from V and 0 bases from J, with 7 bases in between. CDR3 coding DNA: TGTGCCAGCAGCTTGGTCCAGGACTCCTACGAGCAGTACTTC. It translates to CASSLVQDSYEQYF.

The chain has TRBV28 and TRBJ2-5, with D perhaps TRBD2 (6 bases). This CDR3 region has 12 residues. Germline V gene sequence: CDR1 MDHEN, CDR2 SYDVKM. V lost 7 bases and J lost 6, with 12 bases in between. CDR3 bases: TGTGCCAGCAAAACGGGGAGGAAGACCCAGTACTTC. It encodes CASKTGRKTQYF.

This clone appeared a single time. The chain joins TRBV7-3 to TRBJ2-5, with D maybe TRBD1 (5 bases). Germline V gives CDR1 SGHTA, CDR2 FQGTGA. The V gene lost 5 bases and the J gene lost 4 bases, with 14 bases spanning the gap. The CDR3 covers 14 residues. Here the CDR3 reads CASSTQGSGETQYF. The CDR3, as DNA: TGTGCCAGCAGCACCCAGGGCTCGGGAGAGACCCAGTACTTC.

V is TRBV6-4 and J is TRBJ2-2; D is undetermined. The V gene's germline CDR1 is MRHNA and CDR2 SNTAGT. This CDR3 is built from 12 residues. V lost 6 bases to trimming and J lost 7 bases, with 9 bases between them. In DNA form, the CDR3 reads TGTGCCAGCAGCAATTGGGGCGGGGAGCTGTTTTTT. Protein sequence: CASSNWGGELFF.

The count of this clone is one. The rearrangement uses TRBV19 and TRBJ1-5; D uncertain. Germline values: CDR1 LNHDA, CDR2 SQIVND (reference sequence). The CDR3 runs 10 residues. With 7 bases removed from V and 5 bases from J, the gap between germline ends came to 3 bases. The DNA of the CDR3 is TGTGCCAGTAATTATCAGCCCCAGCATTTT. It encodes CASNYQPQHF.

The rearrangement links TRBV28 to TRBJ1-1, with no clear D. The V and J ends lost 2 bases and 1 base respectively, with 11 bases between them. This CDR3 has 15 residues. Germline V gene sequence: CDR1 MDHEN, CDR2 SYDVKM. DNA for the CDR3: TGTGCCAGCAGTTTACCCTCCACGGGGAACACTGAAGCTTTCTTT. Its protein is CASSLPSTGNTEAFF.

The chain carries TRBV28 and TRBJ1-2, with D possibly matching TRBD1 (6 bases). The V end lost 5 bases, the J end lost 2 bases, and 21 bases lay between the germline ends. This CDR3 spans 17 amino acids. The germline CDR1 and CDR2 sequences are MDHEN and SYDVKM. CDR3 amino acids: CASSPPTAHDRNYGYTF. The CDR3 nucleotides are TGTGCCAGCAGTCCCCCGACAGCCCACGACAGGAACTATGGCTACACCTTC.

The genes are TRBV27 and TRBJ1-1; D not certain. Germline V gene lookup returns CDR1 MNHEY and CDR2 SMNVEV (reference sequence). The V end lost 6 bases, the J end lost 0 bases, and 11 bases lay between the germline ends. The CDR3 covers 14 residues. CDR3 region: CASSQIPMNTEAFF. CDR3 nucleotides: TGTGCCAGCAGCCAGATACCCATGAACACTGAAGCTTTCTTT.

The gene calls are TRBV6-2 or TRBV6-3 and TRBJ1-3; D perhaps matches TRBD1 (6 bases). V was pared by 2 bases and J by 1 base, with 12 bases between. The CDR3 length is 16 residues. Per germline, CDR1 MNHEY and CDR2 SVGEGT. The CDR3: CASSYGGTPSGNTIYF. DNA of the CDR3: TGTGCCAGCAGTTACGGAGGGACACCTTCTGGAAACACCATATATTTT.

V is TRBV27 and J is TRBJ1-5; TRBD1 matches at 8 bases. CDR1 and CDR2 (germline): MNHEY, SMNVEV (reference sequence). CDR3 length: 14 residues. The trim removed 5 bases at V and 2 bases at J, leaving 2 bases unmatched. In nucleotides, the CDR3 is TGTGCCAGCAGTCCGACAGGGGGCAATCAGCCCCAGCATTTT. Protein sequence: CASSPTGGNQPQHF.

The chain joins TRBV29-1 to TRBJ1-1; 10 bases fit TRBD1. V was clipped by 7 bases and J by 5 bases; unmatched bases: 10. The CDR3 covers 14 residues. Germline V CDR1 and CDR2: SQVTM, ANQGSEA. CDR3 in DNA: TGCAGCGCCGGGTCTGGACAGGGGGTGACTGAAGCTTTCTTT. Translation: CSAGSGQGVTEAFF.

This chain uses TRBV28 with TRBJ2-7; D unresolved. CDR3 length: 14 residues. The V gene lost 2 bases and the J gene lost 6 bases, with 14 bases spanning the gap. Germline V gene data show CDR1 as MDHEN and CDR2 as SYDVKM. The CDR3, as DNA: TGTGCCAGCAGTTTAGTATCGTCCTTCCGCGAGCAGTACTTC. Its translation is CASSLVSSFREQYF.

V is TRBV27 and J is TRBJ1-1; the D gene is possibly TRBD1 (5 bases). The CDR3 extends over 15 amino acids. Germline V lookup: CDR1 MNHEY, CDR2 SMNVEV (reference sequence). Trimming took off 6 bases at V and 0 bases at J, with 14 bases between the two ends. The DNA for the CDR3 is TGTGCCAGCAGCCGAACGGGACTTTTGAACACTGAAGCTTTCTTT. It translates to CASSRTGLLNTEAFF.

CDR3 amino acids: CATSRVSGYGYTF. The CDR3 DNA reads TGTGCCACCAGCAGAGTCTCCGGCTATGGCTACACCTTC. This sequence joins TRBV15 and TRBJ1-2; D is ambiguous. The germline gives CDR1 LNHNV, CDR2 YYDKDF (reference sequence). The CDR3 consists of 13 residues. V gave up 1 base and J gave up 4 bases, with 7 bases separating them.

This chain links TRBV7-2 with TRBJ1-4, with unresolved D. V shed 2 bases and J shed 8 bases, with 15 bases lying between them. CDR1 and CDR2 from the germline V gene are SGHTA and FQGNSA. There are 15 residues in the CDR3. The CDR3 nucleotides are TGTGCCAGCAGCTTAAATGGAGGGCTGGGGGAAAAACTGTTTTTT. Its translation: CASSLNGGLGEKLFF. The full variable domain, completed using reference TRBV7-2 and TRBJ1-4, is GAGVSQSPSNKVTEKGKDVELRCDPISGHTALYWYRQSLGQGLEFLIYFQGNSAPDKSGLPSDRFSAERTGGSVSTLTIQRTQQEDSAVYLCASSLNGGLGEKLFFGSGTQLSVL.